The 11 T cell receptor beta chains in this list originate from one sample, sequenced in a study of cytomegalovirus exposure and HLA in healthy donors. PCR amplification relied on 60 Vbeta primers (plus 13 Jbeta primers). Sequencing used immunoSEQ multiplex PCR; TCRdb keeps in-frame clones, though not all of them. The sample shows about 130,000 clones, roughly 80% of them seen only once. Source material: PBMCs. Receptors were obtained from a man aged 25-40 years in good health and CMV-seronegative.

The chain joins TRBV19 to TRBJ2-1; D not certain. The CDR3 sequence is 14 residues long. The germline gives CDR1 LNHDA, CDR2 SQIVND (reference sequence). V lost 7 bases and J lost 0, with 10 bases in between. The CDR3 here is CASTRQSSYNEQFF. DNA for the CDR3: TGTGCCAGTACGCGGCAGAGCTCCTACAATGAGCAGTTCTTC.

The gene calls are TRBV5-1 and TRBJ2-1; a possible D gene is TRBD1 (6 bases). CDR1 SGHRS and CDR2 YFSETQ come from the germline V gene. V was trimmed by 3 bases and J by 2 bases, leaving 12 bases between them. CDR3 length: 15 residues. The DNA for the CDR3 is TGCGCCAGCAGCTCTAGGGGGTCTACCTACAATGAGCAGTTCTTC. Amino acid sequence: CASSSRGSTYNEQFF. Combining the CDR3 with reference TRBV5-1 and TRBJ2-1 gives the whole variable domain KAGVTQTPRYLIKTRGQQVTLSCSPISGHRSVSWYQQTPGQGLQFLFEYFSETQRNKGNFPGRFSGRQFSNSRSEMNVSTLELGDSALYLCASSSRGSTYNEQFFGPGTRLTVL.

This rearrangement joins TRBV6-1 to TRBJ1-1, with D tentatively TRBD1 (5 bases). V lost 6 bases to trimming and J lost 5 bases, with 13 bases between them. This CDR3 is 13 amino acids long. Per germline, CDR1 MNHNS and CDR2 SASEGT. DNA of the CDR3: TGTGCCAGCAGGGTACGGGAGGGGACTGAAGCTTTCTTT. It codes for CASRVREGTEAFF.

The chain combines TRBV6-6 with TRBJ1-2; perhaps TRBD1 as D (6 bases). The germline CDR1 and CDR2 sequences are MNHNY and SVGAGI (reference sequence). Between the trimmed V and J ends, which lost 6 bases and 8 bases, there was a span of 22 bases. The CDR3 loop spans 15 amino acids. The CDR3 DNA sequence: TGTGCCAGCAGGTCAACGGGACAAGGTTTGGGGGGCTACACCTTC. Its protein product is CASRSTGQGLGGYTF.

V and J are TRBV28 and TRBJ1-4; no definite D call. The CDR3 has 13 residues. Germline loops: CDR1 MDHEN, CDR2 SYDVKM. Trimming took 11 bases from V and 3 from J, leaving 13 bases between them. This CDR3 is CAGRAAANEKLFF. CDR3 nucleotide sequence: TGTGCCGGCCGCGCGGCAGCTAATGAAAAACTGTTTTTT.

This chain connects TRBV6-4 to TRBJ2-1; TRBD2 matches at 9 bases. Germline V gene data show CDR1 as MRHNA and CDR2 as SNTAGT. V lost 6 bases, J lost 5 bases, and 8 bases stayed unmatched. The CDR3 is 15 amino acids. CDR3 nucleotide sequence: TGTGCCAGCAGGCCCGGTGCTAGCGGGAACAATGAGCAGTTCTTC. It codes for CASRPGASGNNEQFF.

This clone appeared a few times. The gene calls are TRBV5-6 and TRBJ2-7; possibly TRBD2 for D (5 bases). The V end was cut by 2 bases, the J end by 6 bases, with 15 bases between. Looked up from germline, CDR1 is SGHDT and CDR2 is YYEEEE. The CDR3 is made up of 14 amino acids. CDR3 region: CASSLFERGPEQYF. The CDR3 nucleotides read TGTGCCAGCAGCTTATTCGAGCGAGGGCCCGAGCAGTACTTC.

Written as DNA, the CDR3 is TGTGCCAGCAGAGGACTGTTTTTGGAGCAGTACTTC. It encodes CASRGLFLEQYF. The rearrangement joins TRBV25-1 to TRBJ2-7; D possibly corresponds to TRBD2 (5 bases). Germline CDR1 MGHDK, CDR2 SYGVNS. V lost 6 bases to trimming and J lost 7 bases, with 13 bases between them. CDR3 length: 12 amino acids.

This clone showed up just a few times. The V call is TRBV6-1, the J call TRBJ1-2; 8 positions agree with TRBD1. J gave up 2 bases and V 2 bases, and 1 base lay outside the gene matches. CDR1 is MNHNS, CDR2 SASEGT, per germline. The CDR3 sequence is 14 residues long. CDR3 nucleotide sequence: TGTGCCAGCAGTGAAACAGGGGGGAACTATGGCTACACCTTC. It encodes CASSETGGNYGYTF.

The chain couples TRBV5-8 to TRBJ2-7, with 7 bases aligning to TRBD1. The CDR3 loop spans 14 amino acids. The V gene end was trimmed by 4 bases and the J gene end by 3 bases; junction bases not matched to a gene: 7. Germline CDR1 SGHTS, CDR2 YDEGEE. CDR3 in DNA: TGTGCCAGCAGCATCCGGGACAGCTACTACGAGCAGTACTTC. It specifies CASSIRDSYYEQYF.

The rearrangement links TRBV29-1 to TRBJ1-1, with 7 bases fitting TRBD1. Looked up from germline, CDR1 is SQVTM and CDR2 is ANQGSEA. This CDR3 spans 14 amino acids. The V segment lost 6 bases and the J segment 2 bases; nucleotides outside the gene matches: 9. The CDR3 reads CSVRGQTGNTEAFF. The CDR3 DNA reads TGCAGCGTCAGGGGACAGACAGGAAACACTGAAGCTTTCTTT.